This TCR beta chain was observed in a study of blood T cell repertoires in COVID-19 (dated by TCRdb to 2018 to 2021). In the study overall: Collaborator samples came from the United States, Italy and Spain and covered acute and convalescent phases of COVID-19. The material from the prospective study consisted of cDNA or gDNA derived from T cells, B-cell-depleted T cells, or PBMCs. The dataset comprised deeply sampled blood TCRbeta repertoires from subjects exposed to, actively infected with, or recovered from COVID-19. The repertoires were released in a freely available public database meant as a resource for research on the immune response to SARS-CoV-2. The samples were drawn from the first 160 participants of the ongoing ImmuneRACE study and from 1,254 subjects provided by 6 global collaborators. Sample metadata almost always included a de-identified subject ID, COVID-19 status, age in years and sex. Where available, HLA class I and class II types were obtained from metadata supplied by the sample provider rather than from assay-based typing.

TCRbeta CDR3 regions were amplified from genomic DNA using the immunoSEQ Assay, a bias-controlled multiplex PCR. The published analysis was carried out like this. Nucleated cell counts per sample were estimated from amplification of reference gene primers within the assay. To quantify the absolute abundance of each unique TCRbeta CDR3 rearrangement, sequence reads were collapsed and filtered. Productive Simpson clonality was computed per sample as the square root of Simpson's diversity index over productive rearrangements. TCRdb provides this immuneACCESS table in a form limited to in-frame rearrangements. Some clones are lacking; in checked studies, under half of them reflect an unresolved V gene, and why the rest are absent is not known. V, J and clone size derive from that table, while D and trimming were established from the DNA sequence. The sample profile shows 100,000 to 150,000 clones; 75% to 90% of them were found once. The ten top clones hold 25% to 35% of the sample.

In regard to this clone: There is no known antigen for this receptor. No quality values exist for individual bases; no much larger clone is one base distant.

The investigation overall reported the following: The amount of clinical and demographic metadata varied by source and participant and was provided uncurated.

The collaborating institutions used their own protocols to collect whole blood in K2EDTA tubes. For TCRbeta analysis, collaborators shipped samples in one of three forms: frozen whole blood, isolated PBMCs, or DNA extracted from either of those sample types. Sequenced: peripheral blood. This sequence was found in a man in his 70s with active or convalescent COVID-19.

The DNA sequence is as follows: TGTGCCAGCAGATCCATGGGGAGTAATGAAAAACTGTTTTTT. Translation gives CASRSMGSNEKLFF. The sequence is built from TRBV6-5 and TRBJ1-4, with no reliable assignment of the D segment. The CDR1 and CDR2 encoded by the germline V gene are MNHEY and SVGAGI. V loses 6 bases, J loses 4 bases, and the germline ends lie 12 bases apart. From the cysteine through the phenylalanine, the CDR3 covers 14 amino acids. Only the CDR3 portion is preserved as DNA: 42 bases, with reading frame beginning at the first base.